The clone carrying this T cell receptor beta chain appeared many times. This sample is part of a study of response to subunit inactivated influenza vaccine. This CDR3 contains 14 residues. V was clipped by 4 bases and J by 12 bases; unmatched bases: 9. Germline CDR1 SGHKS, CDR2 YYEKEE (reference sequence). TCRdb recomputed calls from the RT-PCR reads with MiXCR, one row per CDR3 protein. The data show under 550,000 distinct CDR3 sequences, approximately 7.7% seen once. The sequenced sample was PBMCs from blood, obtained around 25 months after vaccination. The TCR comes from a man between 50 and 75 years old who received an inactivated influenza vaccine. J is TRBJ2-1 and V is TRBV5-5, with 11 bases lining up with TRBD2. DNA of the CDR3: TGTGCCAGCAGCGAAGATACCCTAGCGGGAGGGCAGTTCTTC. This encodes CASSEDTLAGGQFF.